Detailed here is one T cell receptor beta chain. Antigen unknown. Through a sample-barcoded 5' primer and a J-beta primer mix, a second PCR was run for about 6 to 11 cycles. TCRdb reprocessed the 5' RACE reads with MiXCR, giving one entry per CDR3 protein. The table lists roughly 2 million distinct CDR3 sequences, just under 50% of them singletons. Trimming stripped 2 bases from V and 4 bases from J, with 7 bases between. Germline-derived CDR1 and CDR2 are MNHEY and SVGEGT. The CDR3 loop spans 13 amino acids. The sample belongs to a study of blood T cells in healthy people across ages. Notes on the study in general: Naive T cell percentage strongly correlated with TCR beta diversity.

The sequence was collected from a woman aged 35 to 49 in good health. The material sequenced was blood. The chain links TRBV6-2 or TRBV6-3 to TRBJ2-3; possible D gene TRBD1, 5 bases. The CDR3 DNA follows: TGTGCCAGCAGTTACAAGGGGCCAGATACGCAGTATTTT. As protein: CASSYKGPDTQYF.